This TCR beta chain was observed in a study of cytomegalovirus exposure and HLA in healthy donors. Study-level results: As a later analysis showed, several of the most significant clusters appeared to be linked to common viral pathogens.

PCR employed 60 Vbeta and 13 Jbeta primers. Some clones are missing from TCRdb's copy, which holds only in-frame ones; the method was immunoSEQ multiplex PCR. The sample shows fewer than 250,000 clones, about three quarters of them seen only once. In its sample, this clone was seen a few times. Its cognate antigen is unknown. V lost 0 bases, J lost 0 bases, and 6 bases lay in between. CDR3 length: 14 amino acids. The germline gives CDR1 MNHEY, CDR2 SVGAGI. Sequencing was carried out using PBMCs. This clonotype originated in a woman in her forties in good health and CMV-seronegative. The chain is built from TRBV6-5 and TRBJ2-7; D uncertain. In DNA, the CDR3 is TGTGCCAGCAGTTACTCGAGGAGCTCCTACGAGCAGTACTTC. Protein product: CASSYSRSSYEQYF.